This T cell receptor beta chain was obtained from a study of T-cell memory formation after mild COVID-19. Study conclusions and caveats: Detection of some responders pre-infection suggested pre-existing cross-reactive memory T cells participated.

Notes on this clonotype: Its cognate antigen is unknown.

This CDR3 contains 16 residues. V shed 5 bases, J shed 1 base, and the junction held 6 bases outside the gene matches. TCRdb redid the calling of the 5' RACE reads with MiXCR, one entry per CDR3 protein. The sample includes 550,000 to 700,000 distinct CDR3 sequences, roughly 17% seen only once; the top ten take around 8.1%. The sample consisted of PBMCs or a T cell subset sorted from them (not recorded which). This receptor was taken from an adult woman who had mild COVID-19 (a few samples of this study predate the infection). Cell type and time point are not known. The chain links TRBV12-3 or TRBV12-4 to TRBJ2-1, with 9 bases aligning to TRBD2. The CDR3 reads CASSRGGAVSYNEQFF. CDR3 sequence (DNA): TGTGCCAGCAGTCGCGGGGGGGCGGTTTCCTACAATGAGCAGTTCTTC.